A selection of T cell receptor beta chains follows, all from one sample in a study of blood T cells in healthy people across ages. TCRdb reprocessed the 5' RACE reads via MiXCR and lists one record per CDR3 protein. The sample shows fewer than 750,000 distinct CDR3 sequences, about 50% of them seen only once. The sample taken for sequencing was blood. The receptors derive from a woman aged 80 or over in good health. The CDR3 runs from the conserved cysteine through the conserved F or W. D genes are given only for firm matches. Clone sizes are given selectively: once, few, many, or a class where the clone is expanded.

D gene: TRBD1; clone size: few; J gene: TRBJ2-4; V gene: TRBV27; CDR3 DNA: TGTGCCAGCGGCGGAAGGGACAGGACCCTAGCCAAAAACATTCAGTACTTC; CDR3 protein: CASGGRDRTLAKNIQYF
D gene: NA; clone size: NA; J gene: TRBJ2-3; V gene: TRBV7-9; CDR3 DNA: TGTGCCAGCAGCTTTCGCGTAAGCACAGATACGCAGTATTTT; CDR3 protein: CASSFRVSTDTQYF
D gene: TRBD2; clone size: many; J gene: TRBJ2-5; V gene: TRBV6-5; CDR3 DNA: TGTGCCAGCAGTTACTCGAAAGCGGGAGCTACGTATCAAGAGACCCAGTACTTC; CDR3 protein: CASSYSKAGATYQETQYF
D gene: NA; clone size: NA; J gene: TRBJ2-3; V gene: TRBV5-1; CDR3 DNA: TGCGCCAGCAGCCTGGACAGCCTCACAGATACGCAGTATTTT; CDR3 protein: CASSLDSLTDTQYF
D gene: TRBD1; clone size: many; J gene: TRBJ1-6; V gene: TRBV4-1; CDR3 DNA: TGCGCCAGCAGTCCAACAGGGGAATATATAAGCTCCTATAATTCACCCCTCCACTTT; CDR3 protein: CASSPTGEYISSYNSPLHF
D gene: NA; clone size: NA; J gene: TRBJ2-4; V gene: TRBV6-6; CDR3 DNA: TGTGCCAGCACCTCTGGGGCATGGCAGTACTTC; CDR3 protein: CASTSGAWQYF
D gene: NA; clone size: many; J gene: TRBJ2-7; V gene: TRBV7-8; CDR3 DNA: TGTGCCAGCAGCCGATTTTTGGGAGATAGCCAGTACTTC; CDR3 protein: CASSRFLGDSQYF
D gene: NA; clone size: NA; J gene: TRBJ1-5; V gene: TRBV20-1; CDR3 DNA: TGCAGTGCTAGATACAAGTCTTATAGCAATCAGCCCCAGCATTTT; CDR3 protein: CSARYKSYSNQPQHF
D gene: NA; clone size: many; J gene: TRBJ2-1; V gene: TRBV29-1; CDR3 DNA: TGCAGCGTTGTACAGGACAGAAACCCCAATGAGCAGTTCTTC; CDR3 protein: CSVVQDRNPNEQFF
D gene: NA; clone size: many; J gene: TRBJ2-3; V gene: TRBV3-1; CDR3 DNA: TGTGCCAGCAGCCAGAGGGAGGCCCTCACAGATACGCAGTATTTT; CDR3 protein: CASSQREALTDTQYF
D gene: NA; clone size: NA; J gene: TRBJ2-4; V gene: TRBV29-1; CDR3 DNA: TGCAGCGTTGCGGAAGGGGCCAACATCCAGTACTTC; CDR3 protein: CSVAEGANIQYF
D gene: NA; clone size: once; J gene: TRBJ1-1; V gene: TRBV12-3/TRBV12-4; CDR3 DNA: TGTGCCAGCAATACAAGGGTTGCCACTGAAGCTTTCTTT; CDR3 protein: CASNTRVATEAFF
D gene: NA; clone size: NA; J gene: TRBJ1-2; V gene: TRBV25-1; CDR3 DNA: TGTGCCAGCAGTGAATCGGGCCGTACTAACTATGGCTACACCTTC; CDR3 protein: CASSESGRTNYGYTF
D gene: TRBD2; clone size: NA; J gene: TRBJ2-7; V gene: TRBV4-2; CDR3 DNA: TGTGCCAGCAGCCAACCTCTAGTGGGGACTACCTACAATGAGCAGTACTTC; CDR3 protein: CASSQPLVGTTYNEQYF
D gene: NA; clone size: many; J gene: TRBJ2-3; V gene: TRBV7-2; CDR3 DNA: TGTGCCAGCAGCCTCGGGACCCCCACAGATACGCAGTATTTT; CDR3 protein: CASSLGTPTDTQYF
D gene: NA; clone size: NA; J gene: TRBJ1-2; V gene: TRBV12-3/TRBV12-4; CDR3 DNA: TGTGCCAGCAGTTCATCCAACACTGGACGGAGCTATGGCTACACCTTC; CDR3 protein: CASSSSNTGRSYGYTF
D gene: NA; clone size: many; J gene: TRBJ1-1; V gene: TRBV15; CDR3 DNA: TGTGCCACCAGCATAAAGGGCGGCAGCACTGAAGCTTTCTTT; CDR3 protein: CATSIKGGSTEAFF
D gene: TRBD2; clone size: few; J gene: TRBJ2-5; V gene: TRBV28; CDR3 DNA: TGTGCCAGCAGTGCCGTGGGGGGGGAGACCCAGTACTTC; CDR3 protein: CASSAVGGETQYF
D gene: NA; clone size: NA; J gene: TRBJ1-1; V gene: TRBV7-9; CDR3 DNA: TGTGCCAGCAGCTCGGCGTTCACTGAAGCTTTCTTT; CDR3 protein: CASSSAFTEAFF
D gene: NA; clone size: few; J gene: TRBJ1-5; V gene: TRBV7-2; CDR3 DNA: TGTGCCAGCAGCTTAGCTGACGGATCCGGACAGCCCCAGCATTTT; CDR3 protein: CASSLADGSGQPQHF
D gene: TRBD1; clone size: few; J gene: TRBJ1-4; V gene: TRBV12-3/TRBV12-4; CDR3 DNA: TGTGCCAGCAGTGGGGACAGCTGGTTGGCAAAACTGTTTTTT; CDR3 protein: CASSGDSWLAKLFF
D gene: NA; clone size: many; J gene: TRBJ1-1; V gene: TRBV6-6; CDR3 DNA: TGTGCCAGCAGTTACAACGGCTACAACACTGAAGCTTTCTTT; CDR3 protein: CASSYNGYNTEAFF